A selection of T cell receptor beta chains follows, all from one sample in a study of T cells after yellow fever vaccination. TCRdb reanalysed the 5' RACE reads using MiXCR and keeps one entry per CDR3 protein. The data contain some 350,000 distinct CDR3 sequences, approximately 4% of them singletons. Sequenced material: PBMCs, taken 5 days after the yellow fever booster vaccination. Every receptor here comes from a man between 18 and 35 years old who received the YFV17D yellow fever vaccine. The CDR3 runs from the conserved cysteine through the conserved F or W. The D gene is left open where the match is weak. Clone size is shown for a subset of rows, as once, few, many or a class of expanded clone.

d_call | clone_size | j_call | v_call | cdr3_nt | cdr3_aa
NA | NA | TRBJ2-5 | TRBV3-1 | TGTGCCAGCAGCCAAGACACCGTGCAAGAGACCCAGTACTTC | CASSQDTVQETQYF
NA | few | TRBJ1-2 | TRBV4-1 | TGCGCCAGCAGCCTCCACGCGTCGGATGGCTACACCTTC | CASSLHASDGYTF
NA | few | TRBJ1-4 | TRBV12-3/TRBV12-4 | TGTGCCAGCAGTTTAGCCTTGTCAGGGACAACTAATGAAAAACTGTTTTTT | CASSLALSGTTNEKLFF
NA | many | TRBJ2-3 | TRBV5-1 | TGCGCCAGCAGCTTGGCCCAGGGAGTGGATACGCAGTATTTT | CASSLAQGVDTQYF
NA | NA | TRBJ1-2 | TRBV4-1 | TGCGCCAGCAGCAAAGAAACAGGGATCTATGGCTACACCTTC | CASSKETGIYGYTF
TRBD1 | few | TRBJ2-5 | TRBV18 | TGTGCCAGCTCACGAGACAGGGTGCAAGAGACCCAGTACTTC | CASSRDRVQETQYF
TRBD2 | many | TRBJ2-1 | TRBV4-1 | TGCGCCAGCAGCCATGGGGGGGTCGAGTTCTTC | CASSHGGVEFF
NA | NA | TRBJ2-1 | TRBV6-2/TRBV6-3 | TGTGCCAGCATGGCTCACAGTGCCAATGAGCAGTTCTTC | CASMAHSANEQFF
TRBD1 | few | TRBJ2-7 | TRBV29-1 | TGCAGCGTGGCTCGGGACAGGGACTACGAGCAGTACTTC | CSVARDRDYEQYF
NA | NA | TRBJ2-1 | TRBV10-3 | TGTGCCCACGCTGGGCGAGGAGGGTCGAGCTCCTACAATGAGCAGTTCTTC | CAHAGRGGSSSYNEQFF
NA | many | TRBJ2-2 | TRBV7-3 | TGTGCCAGCAGCTTATTGGCAGGGGGGATCGGGGAGCTGTTTTTT | CASSLLAGGIGELFF
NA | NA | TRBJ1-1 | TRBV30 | TGTGCCTGGAGTACTCAGGGGAACACTGAAGCTTTCTTT | CAWSTQGNTEAFF
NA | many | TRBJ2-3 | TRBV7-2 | TGTGCCAGCAGCCGACCAGGGGATACGCAGTATTTT | CASSRPGDTQYF